The 23 T cell receptor beta chains below come from one sample, sequenced in a study of regulatory T cells in long-lasting Graves disease. Building of the TCR beta libraries involved iRepertoire HTBI primers and Arm-PCR of CDR3 regions. TCRdb re-derived calls from the multiplex PCR reads in MiXCR, one entry per CDR3 protein. The sample contains 550,000 to 650,000 distinct CDR3 sequences, 15% to 20% of which appear only once. This sample's time point: newly diagnosed GD, antithyroid drugs for less than 3 months. The authors made the TCR library using RNA they extracted from PBMCs. These same records also appear under a second study, on T cells in Graves' hyperthyroidism and ophthalmopathy.

The sequencing here drew on peripheral blood mononuclear cells (PBMCs), taken at new diagnosis, from a patient treated with antithyroid drugs. Receptors originate from a man aged 18 to 35 with Graves disease.

This clonotype was seen a few times. CDR3 in DNA: TGTGCCAGCAGCCTCTATGAAGGGCAGTACTTC. Translation: CASSLYEGQYF. The gene calls are TRBV7-9 and TRBJ2-7, with D uncertain. Between the trimmed V and J ends, which lost 5 bases and 9 bases, there was a span of 11 bases. The CDR3 covers 11 residues. Germline V lookup: CDR1 SEHNR, CDR2 FQNEAQ (reference sequence).

The chain carries TRBV27 and TRBJ1-2, with 10 bases that match TRBD1. J was trimmed by 0 bases and V by 5 bases; bases with no gene match: 3. This CDR3 has 15 residues. Germline values: CDR1 MNHEY, CDR2 SMNVEV (reference sequence). The CDR3 reads CASSIGTGANYGYTF. The CDR3 region has the DNA TGTGCCAGCAGTATCGGGACAGGGGCTAACTATGGCTACACCTTC.

This clonotype came up a few times. This chain connects TRBV30 to TRBJ1-4; 7 nucleotides match TRBD1. The V gene end was trimmed by 8 bases and the J gene end by 6 bases; junction bases not matched to a gene: 9. This CDR3 comprises 13 residues. The germline gives CDR1 GTSNPN, CDR2 SVGIG (reference sequence). DNA for the CDR3: TGTGCCGCCTCGACAGGGTTAGATGAAAAACTGTTTTTT. Its protein is CAASTGLDEKLFF.

This clonotype came up many times. The rearrangement uses TRBV6-1 and TRBJ2-3; no reliable D call. Trimming removed 3 bases at V and 0 bases at J, with 13 bases between. The CDR3 is made up of 16 amino acids. Germline V gene data show CDR1 as MNHNS and CDR2 as SASEGT. As DNA, the CDR3 is TGTGCCAGCAGTGATGGCAGCGTTACTAGCACAGATACGCAGTATTTT. The encoded protein is CASSDGSVTSTDTQYF.

This clonotype has just a few counts. The chain has TRBV6-1 and TRBJ2-1; possibly TRBD1 for D (6 bases). There are 15 residues in the CDR3. Germline lookup yields CDR1 MNHNS and CDR2 SASEGT. V gave up 5 bases and J gave up 0 bases, with 11 bases separating them. CDR3 region: CASSTTGNSYNEQFF. CDR3 DNA sequence: TGTGCCAGCAGTACCACAGGGAACTCCTACAATGAGCAGTTCTTC.

Ten or more counts support this clonotype. The genes are TRBV10-3 and TRBJ2-1, with D perhaps TRBD1 (6 bases). The CDR3 sequence is 14 residues long. Germline V gene data show CDR1 as ENHRY and CDR2 as SYGVKD. With 3 bases removed from V and 2 bases from J, the gap between germline ends came to 8 bases. CDR3 residues: CAISEDRTYNEQFF. The CDR3 nucleotides are TGTGCCATCAGTGAAGACAGGACCTACAATGAGCAGTTCTTC.

This clonotype was seen ten or more times. V usage is TRBV20-1 and J usage is TRBJ2-7, with 10 bases lining up with TRBD1. The CDR3 sequence is 15 residues long. V shed 5 bases, J shed 4 bases, and the junction held 11 bases outside the gene matches. Germline loops: CDR1 DFQATT, CDR2 SNEGSKA (reference sequence). The DNA for the CDR3 is TGCAGTGCTGTTTCGCGACAGGGGGCTTTGTACGAGCAGTACTTC. Amino acids: CSAVSRQGALYEQYF.

The J gene is TRBJ2-1, the V gene TRBV20-1, with 8 bases lining up with TRBD2. Germline V gene lookup returns CDR1 DFQATT and CDR2 SNEGSKA (reference sequence). The CDR3 is 16 residues long. V dropped 8 bases and J dropped 7; count of bases not matched to a gene: 19. In nucleotides, the CDR3 is TGCAGTTTTATGGTGGGACTAGGTGGTTGGGGAAATGAGCAGTTCTTC. Protein: CSFMVGLGGWGNEQFF.

This clonotype was seen many times. The V call is TRBV27, the J call TRBJ2-7, with D maybe TRBD2 (5 bases). V shed 8 bases and J shed 2 bases, with 19 bases lying between them. Germline V gives CDR1 MNHEY, CDR2 SMNVEV (reference sequence). CDR3 length: 15 amino acids. As DNA, the CDR3 is TGTGCCAGCGCTTCGCTCGGACTGGCGGCCTACGAGCAGTACTTC. It is translated as CASASLGLAAYEQYF.

This clonotype was detected ten times or more. The chain joins TRBV7-9 to TRBJ1-2; D unresolved. This CDR3 is 15 amino acids long. CDR1 and CDR2 from the germline V gene are SEHNR and FQNEAQ (reference sequence). V shed 2 bases and J shed 3 bases, with 13 bases lying between them. The CDR3 region has the DNA TGTGCCAGCAGCTTATTCAACCGGGGAGACTATGGCTACACCTTC. Encoded protein: CASSLFNRGDYGYTF. The full variable domain, its missing parts supplied by reference TRBV7-9 and TRBJ1-2, is DTGVSQNPRHKITKRGQNVTFRCDPISEHNRLYWYRQTLGQGPEFLTYFQNEAQLEKSRLLSDRFSAERPKGSFSTLEIQRTEQGDSAMYLCASSLFNRGDYGYTFGSGTRLTVV.

This sequence joins TRBV29-1 and TRBJ1-2; D gene ambiguous. The length of the CDR3 is 11 residues. Per germline, CDR1 SQVTM and CDR2 ANQGSEA. Trimming took off 4 bases at V and 8 bases at J, with 11 bases between the two ends. CDR3 region: CSVVGIEGYTF. The CDR3 DNA is TGCAGCGTTGTGGGAATAGAGGGCTACACCTTC.

At least ten counts were recorded for this clonotype. The chain employs TRBV27 and TRBJ1-1, with TRBD1 as a possible D gene (6 bases). Germline CDR1 MNHEY, CDR2 SMNVEV (reference sequence). Trimming took 2 bases from V and 4 from J, leaving 11 bases between them. CDR3 size: 14 residues. The DNA of the CDR3 is TGTGCCAGCAGTTTAGGGGGGGCGGGCACTGAAGCTTTCTTT. This sequence encodes CASSLGGAGTEAFF.

Points on this clonotype: A much more abundant neighbour one base away suggests this may be a read error. The chain recombines TRBV5-1 with TRBJ1-4, with D possibly matching TRBD1 (5 bases). Germline CDR1 SGHRS, CDR2 YFSETQ. This CDR3 is 16 amino acids long. The CDR3 reads CASNLSGAATNEKLFF. The DNA for the CDR3 is TGCGCCAGCAACTTGTCCGGGGCGGCAACTAATGAAAAACTGTTTTTT.

The chain is built from TRBV6-1 and TRBJ2-2; tentatively, D is TRBD1 (5 bases). Germline CDR1 reads MNHNS; CDR2 reads SASEGT. The ends were cut back, 4 bases at V and 3 bases at J, with 12 bases in the middle. There are 15 residues in the CDR3. CDR3 in amino acids: CASSVGVGDTGELFF. CDR3 nucleotide sequence: TGTGCCAGCAGTGTTGGAGTAGGGGACACCGGGGAGCTGTTTTTT.

This chain links TRBV5-6 with TRBJ2-7; possibly TRBD1 or TRBD2 for D (6 bases each). Trimming stripped 3 bases from V and 5 bases from J, with 21 bases between. This CDR3 has 16 amino acids. CDR1 and CDR2 (germline): SGHDT, YYEEEE. Written as DNA, the CDR3 is TGTGCCAGCAGCTACCCCAGGGGAGGTCGTGTCCACGAGCAGTACTTC. Amino acids: CASSYPRGGRVHEQYF.

This clonotype was picked up many times. The rearrangement uses TRBV20-1 and TRBJ2-5; D is possibly TRBD2 (5 bases). The germline V gene encodes CDR1 DFQATT and CDR2 SNEGSKA (reference sequence). The CDR3 totals 15 residues. Trimming removed 7 bases at V and 3 bases at J, with 21 bases between. CDR3 nucleotide sequence: TGCAGTGGCTCAGCGGCTCATAGCCAAAAAGAGACCCAGTACTTC. The encoded protein is CSGSAAHSQKETQYF.

This clonotype was seen only a few times. The rearrangement links TRBV3-1 to TRBJ2-7, with TRBD2 identical over 10 bases. CDR3 size: 15 residues. J was trimmed by 2 bases and V by 4 bases; bases with no gene match: 5. Germline lookup yields CDR1 LGHDT and CDR2 YNNKEL (reference sequence). The CDR3 DNA follows: TGTGCCAGCAGCCCAGGGAGCGGGAGGGCCTACGAGCAGTACTTC. This encodes CASSPGSGRAYEQYF.

The table lists this clonotype with many counts. The chain links TRBV27 to TRBJ2-1; D is perhaps TRBD1 (5 bases). V lost 2 bases and J 4 bases, leaving 12 bases between the germline ends. The CDR3 extends over 15 amino acids. Germline lookup yields CDR1 MNHEY and CDR2 SMNVEV (reference sequence). CDR3 in DNA: TGTGCCAGCAGTTTACGGACACCCGGATACAATGAGCAGTTCTTC. Translating it yields CASSLRTPGYNEQFF.

This clonotype was seen repeatedly, ten times or more. The V gene is TRBV28, the J gene TRBJ2-5; 8 positions match TRBD2. Losses at the gene ends were 6 bases for V and 5 bases for J; bases not matched to a gene: 8. The CDR3 runs to 14 residues. Germline CDR1 reads MDHEN; CDR2 reads SYDVKM. DNA for the CDR3: TGTGCCAGCAGCCTAGGGGCTAGCGGGGAGACCCAGTACTTC. Amino acid sequence: CASSLGASGETQYF.

This clonotype appeared many times. The chain has TRBV12-3 or TRBV12-4 and TRBJ1-5; D not certain. V was trimmed by 6 bases and J by 10 bases, leaving 16 bases between them. The CDR3 contains 13 residues. The CDR3, as DNA: TGTGCCAGCAGAACGACCGGGGTGGGTCCCCAGCATTTT. It is translated as CASRTTGVGPQHF.

The chain recombines TRBV30 with TRBJ2-7; 9 nucleotides agree with TRBD1. This CDR3 spans 14 amino acids. The germline gives CDR1 GTSNPN, CDR2 SVGIG (reference sequence). J was trimmed by 0 bases and V by 3 bases; bases with no gene match: 3. CDR3 nucleotide sequence: TGTGCCTGGAGCACGGACAGGGGCTCCTACGAGCAGTACTTC. Encoded protein: CAWSTDRGSYEQYF.

The rearrangement joins TRBV20-1 to TRBJ1-3; D is possibly TRBD1 (5 bases). The V end lost 0 bases, the J end lost 7 bases, and 13 bases lay between the germline ends. This CDR3 is 14 amino acids long. The germline V gene has CDR1 DFQATT and CDR2 SNEGSKA (reference sequence). CDR3 sequence (DNA): TGCAGTGCTAGAGATTTGGGGGTTTCGAACACCATATATTTT. It encodes CSARDLGVSNTIYF.

V gene TRBV5-1 combines with J gene TRBJ1-5; 7 bases are shared with TRBD1. With 4 bases clipped from V and 1 base from J, the junction kept 2 bases outside the gene matches. Germline V gene sequence: CDR1 SGHRS, CDR2 YFSETQ. The CDR3 runs to 14 residues. As DNA, the CDR3 is TGCGCCAGCAGCAAGGGACAGAGCAATCAGCCCCAGCATTTT. Its translation: CASSKGQSNQPQHF.